The 8 T cell receptor beta chains below were found in one sample sequenced in a study of cytomegalovirus exposure and HLA in healthy donors (TCRdb year 2017). To prepare the library, the immunoSEQ multiplex PCR assay was applied. The multiplex PCR relied on a mix of 60 forward primers for TCR Vbeta segments and 13 reverse primers for TCR Jbeta segments. The table comes from immuneACCESS by way of TCRdb, which keeps in-frame sequences with V and J called. Part of the clones is missing from these tables; in studies checked, under half for an unresolved V gene and the rest for unknown reasons. This sample holds fewer than 250,000 clones; 76% were observed only once. 0.63% of the sample comes from the top ten. The source material was PBMCs. The receptors here all came from a man in his late teens or twenties in good health and CMV-seronegative.

V and J are TRBV19 and TRBJ2-7, with 8 positions matching TRBD1. Looked up from germline, CDR1 is LNHDA and CDR2 is SQIVND (reference sequence). The CDR3 consists of 15 residues. V gave up 6 bases and J gave up 0 bases; unmatched junction bases: 7. CDR3 sequence reads: CASSRLTGASYEQYF. CDR3 nucleotides: TGTGCCAGTAGCCGACTGACAGGGGCCTCCTACGAGCAGTACTTC.

The rearrangement uses TRBV6-4 and TRBJ1-5; D gene unclear. V lost 4 bases, J lost 4 bases, and 11 bases lay in between. Germline-derived CDR1 and CDR2 are MRHNA and SNTAGT. The CDR3 has 14 residues. For the CDR3, the DNA is TGTGCCAGCAGTGTCGCGGCAGAGAATCAGCCCCAGCATTTT. This gives the protein CASSVAAENQPQHF.

The chain couples TRBV6-5 to TRBJ2-7; TRBD1 matches 8 bases. Germline lookup yields CDR1 MNHEY and CDR2 SVGAGI. V gave up 5 bases and J gave up 6 bases; unmatched junction bases: 6. CDR3 length equals 13 residues. CDR3 sequence: CASSRQGAVEQYF. CDR3 nucleotide sequence: TGTGCCAGCAGTCGGCAGGGGGCTGTCGAGCAGTACTTC.

The rearrangement links TRBV9 to TRBJ2-7; 10 nucleotides match TRBD2. The germline V gene encodes CDR1 SGDLS and CDR2 YYNGEE. J gave up 7 bases and V 4 bases, and 11 bases lay outside the gene matches. CDR3 length equals 15 residues. This chain's CDR3 is CASSPPPSGSMEQYF. As DNA, the CDR3 is TGTGCCAGCAGCCCTCCCCCTAGCGGGAGTATGGAGCAGTACTTC.

The chain uses TRBV5-1 and TRBJ2-4; 11 nucleotides match TRBD2. V trimming: 4 bases; J trimming: 0 bases; junction bases outside the gene matches: 9. The germline V gene has CDR1 SGHRS and CDR2 YFSETQ. The CDR3 spans 18 residues. CDR3 DNA sequence: TGCGCCAGCAGCGCCCTCTATCTAGCGGGGGGAGCCAAAAACATTCAGTACTTC. Its protein is CASSALYLAGGAKNIQYF.

This clone was seen only a few times. The V call is TRBV9, the J call TRBJ2-7; 7 bases match TRBD1. Germline V gene sequence: CDR1 SGDLS, CDR2 YYNGEE. The CDR3 length is 16 residues. The junction had 10 bases not matched to a gene; V was cut back by 1 base and J by 3 bases. The CDR3 loop reads CASSVLPGQNIYEQYF. The CDR3 DNA reads TGTGCCAGCAGCGTACTACCGGGACAGAACATCTACGAGCAGTACTTC.

The gene calls are TRBV19 and TRBJ2-7, with no clear D. Looked up from germline, CDR1 is LNHDA and CDR2 is SQIVND (reference sequence). This CDR3 region has 13 residues. V lost 9 bases and J lost 3, with 15 bases in between. The CDR3 protein is CASSPIVGYEQYF. Written as DNA, the CDR3 is TGTGCCAGCTCCCCCATAGTTGGCTACGAGCAGTACTTC.

A remark on this clone: This specimen includes other DNA sequences encoding the same CDR3. The chain uses TRBV9 and TRBJ2-7; 8 positions match TRBD1. There are 14 residues in the CDR3. Per germline, CDR1 SGDLS and CDR2 YYNGEE. V shed 3 bases and J 2 bases; nucleotides not matched to a gene: 4. CDR3 sequence reads: CASSAGQGPYEQYF. The CDR3 region has the DNA TGTGCCAGCAGCGCCGGACAGGGCCCCTACGAGCAGTACTTC. Together with reference TRBV9 and TRBJ2-7, the CDR3 gives the full variable domain: DSGVTQTPKHLITATGQRVTLRCSPRSGDLSVYWYQQSLDQGLQFLIQYYNGEERAKGNILERFSAQQFPDLHSELNLSSLELGDSALYFCASSAGQGPYEQYFGPGTRLTVT.